The clone carrying this T cell receptor (beta chain) was seen more than once but under ten times. No antigen is known for it. Assay used: immunoSEQ multiplex PCR; TCRdb lists only in-frame clones, some missing. The sample carries tens of thousands of clones, around nine tenths recorded once. This sample was included in a study of OX40 agonist ivuxolimab in advanced cancers. The germline V and J ends were trimmed by 2 bases and 1 base, with 14 bases remaining between them. The CDR3 spans 16 residues. Germline loops: CDR1 MNHEY, CDR2 SVGAGI. Study conclusions and caveats: There were, on average, more expanded clones in CD8+ T cells than in CD4+.

Sequenced here: CD4+ or CD8+ T cells sorted from blood, sampled in a trial of the OX40 agonist ivuxolimab. The chain recombines TRBV6-5 with TRBJ1-1; a possible D gene is TRBD1 (5 bases). This clonotype was obtained from an adult with an advanced solid tumor such as melanoma, head and neck, liver or kidney cancer. CDR3: CASSYQSGRKNTEAFF. In DNA, the CDR3 is TGTGCCAGCAGTTACCAGTCAGGGAGGAAGAACACTGAAGCTTTCTTT.